This paragraph reports one T cell receptor (beta chain). Only in-frame clones appear in the TCRdb table, and some are missing; sequencing was by immunoSEQ multiplex PCR. Altogether some 480,000 clones are present, approximately 90% being singletons, with the ten largest covering around 13%. This specimen belongs to a study of Ad26.COV2.S vaccination and SARS-CoV-2 variants. Study-wide background: Among those in the COV1001 Ad26.COV2.S trial arm was the donor.

The CDR3 is 10 residues long. Trimming removed 7 bases at V and 4 bases at J, with 4 bases between. Germline CDR1 MDHEN, CDR2 SYDVKM. Documented treatment: some 20 received Ad26.COV2.S at low or high dose, single or two shots; a few received placebo; per-sample allocation not given. After the first vaccine or placebo injection, samples were drawn on day 63. This TCR derives from a person between 18 and 65 years old who received the Ad26.COV2.S COVID-19 vaccine or a placebo. The sequenced sample was peripheral blood, obtained in a trial of Ad26.COV2.S vaccine versus placebo. The chain combines TRBV28 with TRBJ1-1; D call uncertain. Here the CDR3 DNA reads TGTGCCAGCATGGGCACTGAAGCTTTCTTT. Translating gives CASMGTEAFF.